These 9 T cell receptor beta chains were all obtained from the same sample, sequenced in a study of T cell responses to AZD1222 COVID-19 vaccine. Profiled with immunoSEQ multiplex PCR; TCRdb holds only in-frame clones, not every one. Of fewer than 120,000 clones in the sample, 80% to 95% were seen once. The sequencing here drew on peripheral blood, taken 28 days after the second AZD1222 dose. These receptors were taken from an adult who received the AZD1222 COVID-19 vaccine.

Only one count was recorded for this clone. V is TRBV4-1 and J is TRBJ1-1; D is unclear. The CDR3 extends over 16 amino acids. Germline-derived CDR1 and CDR2 are MGHRA and YSYEKL. Trimming removed 0 bases from V and 3 bases from J, with 14 bases in between. The CDR3 sequence: CASSQDQRVLDTEAFF. The CDR3, as DNA: TGCGCCAGCAGCCAAGATCAGAGGGTGTTGGACACTGAAGCTTTCTTT.

This sequence joins TRBV28 and TRBJ2-2, with D perhaps matching TRBD1 or TRBD2 (6 bases each). This CDR3 spans 12 amino acids. Germline V gene lookup returns CDR1 MDHEN and CDR2 SYDVKM. V was trimmed by 8 bases and J by 7 bases, leaving 11 bases between them. CDR3 residues: CASGGQIGELFF. CDR3 coding DNA: TGTGCCAGCGGGGGGCAGATCGGGGAGCTGTTTTTT.

The rearrangement joins TRBV7-8 to TRBJ1-2; 7 nucleotides align to TRBD1. V trimming: 5 bases; J trimming: 5 bases; junction bases outside the gene matches: 8. CDR1 is SGHVS, CDR2 FQNEAQ, per germline. This CDR3 region has 14 residues. CDR3 sequence: CASSRTDRWYGYTF. The CDR3, as DNA: TGTGCCAGCAGCCGCACGGACAGGTGGTATGGCTACACCTTC.

The chain couples TRBV2 to TRBJ2-7; possible D gene TRBD1, 5 bases. The ends were cut back, 2 bases at V and 7 bases at J, with 9 bases in the middle. The germline V gene has CDR1 SNHLY and CDR2 FYNNEI. This CDR3 has 12 residues. CDR3 coding DNA: TGTGCCAGCAGTGAACTAGGGGTAGAGCAGTACTTC. Translated: CASSELGVEQYF.

This clone was observed a single time. Other DNA sequences in this specimen translate into the identical CDR3. V usage is TRBV7-2 and J usage is TRBJ2-3; D is ambiguous. V was cut by 1 base and J by 0 bases, with 8 bases left in between. Germline CDR1 and CDR2: SGHTA and FQGNSA. The CDR3 has 15 amino acids. CDR3 in DNA: TGTGCCAGCAGCTTAGTAGAATCTAGCACAGATACGCAGTATTTT. Translated: CASSLVESSTDTQYF. The variable domain in full, completed from reference TRBV7-2 and TRBJ2-3, reads GAGVSQSPSNKVTEKGKDVELRCDPISGHTALYWYRQSLGQGLEFLIYFQGNSAPDKSGLPSDRFSAERTGGSVSTLTIQRTQQEDSAVYLCASSLVESSTDTQYFGPGTRLTVL.

The sample holds one count of this clone. The chain has TRBV2 and TRBJ2-1, with 13 bases lining up with TRBD2. V shed 5 bases and J 7 bases; nucleotides not matched to a gene: 8. CDR3 length: 16 amino acids. Per the germline V gene, CDR1 is SNHLY and CDR2 is FYNNEI. The CDR3 DNA is TGTGCCAGCAGTTCCAGACTAGCGGGGGGCGAAAATGAGCAGTTCTTC. It codes for CASSSRLAGGENEQFF. Full variable domain (rest looked up from reference TRBV2 and TRBJ2-1): EPEVTQTPSHQVTQMGQEVILRCVPISNHLYFYWYRQILGQKVEFLVSFYNNEISEKSEIFDDQFSVERPDGSNFTLKIRSTKLEDSAMYFCASSSRLAGGENEQFFGPGTRLTVL.

This clone was observed a single time. The chain is built from TRBV11-2 and TRBJ1-3; D possibly corresponds to TRBD1 (6 bases). CDR3 length: 14 residues. Germline loops: CDR1 SGHAT, CDR2 FQNNGV. V lost 5 bases, J lost 6 bases, and 14 bases lay in between. The CDR3 coding sequence is TGTGCCAGCAGCCCAACACAGGGCCCAAACACCATATATTTT. It codes for CASSPTQGPNTIYF.

The V gene is TRBV30, the J gene TRBJ1-6, with TRBD1 as a possible D gene (5 bases). Germline CDR1 reads GTSNPN; CDR2 reads SVGIG (reference sequence). The V end lost 5 bases, the J end lost 9 bases, and 14 bases lay between the germline ends. This CDR3 has 13 residues. In DNA form, the CDR3 reads TGTGCCTGGGGCGCGGGGCGTAGTTCACCCCTCCACTTT. Its protein product is CAWGAGRSSPLHF. Using reference TRBV30 and TRBJ1-6 for the parts outside the CDR3, the full variable domain is SQTIHQWPATLVQPVGSPLSLECTVEGTSNPNLYWYRQAAGRGLQLLFYSVGIGQISSEVPQNLSASRPQDRQFILSSKKLLLSDSGFYLCAWGAGRSSPLHFGNGTRLTVT.

The gene calls are TRBV7-2 and TRBJ1-4; 7 nucleotides align to TRBD1. This CDR3 spans 16 amino acids. Germline V gives CDR1 SGHTA, CDR2 FQGNSA. Unmatched junction bases numbered 6, after V lost 5 bases and J lost 0 bases. The CDR3, as DNA: TGTGCCAGCAGCCCAGACAGGGAAGCAACTAATGAAAAACTGTTTTTT. Amino acid sequence: CASSPDREATNEKLFF.